These 8 T cell receptor beta chains came from one sample sequenced in a study of CD8+CD57+ T cells in acquired aplastic anemia. Genomic DNA, serving as template, underwent TCR beta VDJ and CDR3 profiling. From the reads, TCRdb called clonotypes with MiXCR, one entry per CDR3 protein. The sample has about 220,000 distinct CDR3 sequences; approximately 45% are singletons. All patients picked for sequencing had shown, by flow cytometry, an expansion of CD8+CD57+ cells. The sequencing input was sorted CD4+, CD8+, or CD8+CD57+ T cells (not recorded which) from PBMCs. Receptors originate from a human donor with aplastic anemia.

This clonotype has a handful of counts. The chain carries TRBV20-1 and TRBJ2-3; 11 bases align to TRBD2. There are 16 residues in the CDR3. Germline-derived CDR1 and CDR2 are DFQATT and SNEGSKA (reference sequence). V was clipped by 1 base and J by 2 bases; unmatched bases: 5. CDR3 DNA sequence: TGCAGTGCTAGAGCCATAGCGGGAGGGCCCACAGATACGCAGTATTTT. Encoded protein: CSARAIAGGPTDTQYF.

Note on this clonotype: A much larger clonotype is one base distant, so this may be a read error. The J gene is TRBJ2-3, the V gene TRBV12-3 or TRBV12-4; the D gene is possibly TRBD2 (6 bases). CDR3 length: 12 residues. The CDR3 protein is CASSLKVLASDF. For the CDR3, the DNA is TGTGCCAGCAGTTTAAAGGTACTAGCTTCGGATTTT.

Many counts were recorded for this clonotype. The chain has TRBV7-9 and TRBJ2-5; TRBD1 might be the D (5 bases). The CDR3 has 14 amino acids. Looked up from germline, CDR1 is SEHNR and CDR2 is FQNEAQ (reference sequence). The V gene lost 2 bases and the J gene lost 5 bases, with 12 bases spanning the gap. The CDR3 is CASSLRGLGETQYF. In nucleotides, the CDR3 is TGTGCCAGCAGCTTAAGGGGTCTGGGGGAGACCCAGTACTTC. The full variable domain, completed using reference TRBV7-9 and TRBJ2-5, is DTGVSQNPRHKITKRGQNVTFRCDPISEHNRLYWYRQTLGQGPEFLTYFQNEAQLEKSRLLSDRFSAERPKGSFSTLEIQRTEQGDSAMYLCASSLRGLGETQYFGPGTRLLVL.

The V call is TRBV5-1, the J call TRBJ1-1; D gene ambiguous. The CDR3 totals 12 residues. Trimming took 4 bases from V and 5 from J, leaving 9 bases between them. The germline CDR1 and CDR2 sequences are SGHRS and YFSETQ. CDR3 DNA: TGCGCCAGCAGCGACGCCGGGACTGAAGCTTTCTTT. Amino acids: CASSDAGTEAFF.

The chain carries TRBV20-1 and TRBJ2-7; 7 bases map to TRBD2. Germline CDR1 and CDR2: DFQATT and SNEGSKA (reference sequence). Trimming at V came to 3 bases and at J to 2 bases, leaving 4 bases not matched to a gene. The CDR3 runs to 13 residues. The CDR3 region has the DNA TGCAGTGCTAGGTGGGGGGGAGCCTACGAGCAGTACTTC. It encodes CSARWGGAYEQYF.

This clonotype was seen just once. J is TRBJ1-2 and V is TRBV19; 9 positions match TRBD1. Per germline, CDR1 LNHDA and CDR2 SQIVND (reference sequence). This CDR3 has 14 residues. Trimming removed 7 bases from V and 2 bases from J; junction bases left unmatched: 5. DNA of the CDR3: TGTGCCAGTACAAGTACAGGGGGCAACTATGGCTACACCTTC. Its translation is CASTSTGGNYGYTF.

The chain uses TRBV5-1 and TRBJ2-5; maybe TRBD2 (6 bases). The CDR3 runs 16 residues. The germline CDR1 and CDR2 sequences are SGHRS and YFSETQ. With 1 base removed from V and 0 bases from J, the gap between germline ends came to 13 bases. Here the CDR3 DNA reads TGCGCCAGCAGCTTGTCCCCCCCGGGAGACCAAGAGACCCAGTACTTC. Translation gives CASSLSPPGDQETQYF.

This clonotype was detected only a few times. The genes are TRBV20-1 and TRBJ2-7; TRBD2 aligns across 9 bases. The V segment lost 5 bases and the J segment 0 bases; nucleotides outside the gene matches: 14. The CDR3 is 17 residues long. Germline V gene data show CDR1 as DFQATT and CDR2 as SNEGSKA (reference sequence). CDR3 sequence reads: CSAGSGTSGRSSYEQYF. The DNA for the CDR3 is TGCAGTGCTGGTTCGGGGACCAGCGGGAGGAGCTCCTACGAGCAGTACTTC.